This TCR beta chain was documented in a study of blood T cell repertoires in COVID-19. Study information: Sources were T cells, B-cell-depleted T cells, or PBMCs; the material itself was cDNA or gDNA.

V shed 4 bases and J 1 base; nucleotides not matched to a gene: 4. Germline values: CDR1 LGHNA, CDR2 YNFKEQ. The length of the CDR3 is 15 residues. The table lists this clone with a few counts. Per the original data handling: From reference gene primer amplification, estimates of nucleated cell counts were derived. Produced via immunoSEQ multiplex PCR; TCRdb's table is partial and in-frame only. The V and J calls and clone size come from that table; D and trimming were worked out from the DNA. Among roughly 80,000 clones listed, roughly 85% were seen once. J is TRBJ1-1 and V is TRBV4-2, with 9 bases aligning to TRBD1. Sequences were obtained from peripheral blood. The TCR sequence derives from an elderly woman with active or convalescent COVID-19. CDR3 sequence (DNA): TGTGCCAGCAGCCCGGGACAGGGCGGGAACACTGAAGCTTTCTTT. This codes for CASSPGQGGNTEAFF.